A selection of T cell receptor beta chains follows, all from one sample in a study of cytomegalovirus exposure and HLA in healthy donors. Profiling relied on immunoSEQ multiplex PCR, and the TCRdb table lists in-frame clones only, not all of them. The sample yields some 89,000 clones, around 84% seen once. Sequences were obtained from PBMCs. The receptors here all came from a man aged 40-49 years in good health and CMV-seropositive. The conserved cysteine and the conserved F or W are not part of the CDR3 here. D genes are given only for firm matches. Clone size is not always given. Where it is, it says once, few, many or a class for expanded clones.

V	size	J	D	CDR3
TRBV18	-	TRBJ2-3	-	ASSPGGRAGTDTQY
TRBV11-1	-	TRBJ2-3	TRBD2	ASGRAGAGDTQY
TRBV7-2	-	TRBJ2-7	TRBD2	ASSPLAGVIKEQY
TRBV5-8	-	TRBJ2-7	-	ASSLGALAITLSEQY
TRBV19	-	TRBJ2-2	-	ASSILEGKVTGELF
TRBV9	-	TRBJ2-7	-	ASSVGQSSSYEQY
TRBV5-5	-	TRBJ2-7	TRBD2	ASSLAAGATYEQY
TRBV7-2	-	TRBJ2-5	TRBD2	ASSLAAAGGGTQY
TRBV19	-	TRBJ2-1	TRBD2	ASSTGLAGGGGNEQF
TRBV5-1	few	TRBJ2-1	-	ASSWTAGSYNEQF
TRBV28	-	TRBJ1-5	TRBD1	ASSLQGARQPQH
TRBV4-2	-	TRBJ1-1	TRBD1	ASSQAGTGDSNTEAF
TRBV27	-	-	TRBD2	ASSLSGLAGHYEQY
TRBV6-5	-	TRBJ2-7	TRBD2	ASSYGRGDYEQY
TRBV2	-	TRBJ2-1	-	ASSDGRAIYNEQF
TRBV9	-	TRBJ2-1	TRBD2	ASSPSGRSYNEQF
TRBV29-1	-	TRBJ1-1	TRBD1	SVTDHRGDTEAF
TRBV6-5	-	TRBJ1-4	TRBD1	ASSSKGTGIEKLF
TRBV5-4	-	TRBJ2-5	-	ASSTGQSQETQY
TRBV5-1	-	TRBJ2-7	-	ASSPRVAYEQY
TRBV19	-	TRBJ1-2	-	ASSSMDRSYGYT
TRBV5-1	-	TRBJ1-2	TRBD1	ASSWGQGGPYST
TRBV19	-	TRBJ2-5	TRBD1	ASSGRTGGETQY
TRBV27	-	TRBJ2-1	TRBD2	ASSKSGGAYNEQF
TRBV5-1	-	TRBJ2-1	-	ASSANLGASEQF
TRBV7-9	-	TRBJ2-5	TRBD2	ASSLSGSFETQY
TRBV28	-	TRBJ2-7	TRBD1	AITGEDRGGEQY
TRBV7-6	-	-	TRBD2	ASSLGMLAGPPYEQY
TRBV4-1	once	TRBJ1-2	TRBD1	ASSHPDRGQRYGYT
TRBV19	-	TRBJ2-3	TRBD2	ASSIERGGRTDTQY
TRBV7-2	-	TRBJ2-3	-	ASSLGHTTDTQY
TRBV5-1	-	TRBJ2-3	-	ASSLVRTDTQY
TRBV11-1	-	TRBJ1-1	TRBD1	ASSTRQGTEAF
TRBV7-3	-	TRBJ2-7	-	ASSTGGAGQYEQY
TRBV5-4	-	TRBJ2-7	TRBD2	ASSREAGEQY
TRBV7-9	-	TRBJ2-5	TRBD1	ASSQTGEETQY
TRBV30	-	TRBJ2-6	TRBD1	AWSPGQGALTGANVPT
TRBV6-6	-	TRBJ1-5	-	ASSDTYSNQPQH
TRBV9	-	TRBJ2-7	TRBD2	ASSVGTSGSHEQY
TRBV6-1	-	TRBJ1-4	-	ASRMSQGDEKLF
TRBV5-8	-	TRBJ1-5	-	ASSLGDRLLQPQH
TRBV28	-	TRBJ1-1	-	ASRGPQGNTEAF
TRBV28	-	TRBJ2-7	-	ASVGARFYEQY
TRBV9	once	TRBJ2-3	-	ASSVGGTDTQY
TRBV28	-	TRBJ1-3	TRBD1	ASSLEGANTIY
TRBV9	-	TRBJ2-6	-	ASSGFPGSRGSSGANVLT
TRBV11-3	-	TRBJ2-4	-	ASSQNQGTTKNIQY
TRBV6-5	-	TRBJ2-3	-	ASSFLGGTDTQY